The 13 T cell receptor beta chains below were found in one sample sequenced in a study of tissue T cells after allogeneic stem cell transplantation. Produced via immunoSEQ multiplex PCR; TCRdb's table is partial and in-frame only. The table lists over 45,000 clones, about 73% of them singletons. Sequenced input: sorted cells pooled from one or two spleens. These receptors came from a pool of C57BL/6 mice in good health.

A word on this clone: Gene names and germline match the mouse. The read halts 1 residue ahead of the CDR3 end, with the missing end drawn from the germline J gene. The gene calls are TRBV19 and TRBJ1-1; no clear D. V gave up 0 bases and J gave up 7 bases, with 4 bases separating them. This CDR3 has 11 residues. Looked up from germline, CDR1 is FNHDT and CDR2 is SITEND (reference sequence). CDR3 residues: CASSIEEEVFF. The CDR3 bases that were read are TGTGCCAGCAGTATAGAGGAAGAAGTCTTC. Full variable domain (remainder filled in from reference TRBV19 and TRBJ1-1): GGIITQTPKFLIGQEGQKLTLKCQQNFNHDTMYWYRQDSGKGLRLIYYSITENDLQKGDLSEGYDASREKKSSFSLTVTSAQKNEMAVFLCASSIEEEVFFGKGTRLTVV.

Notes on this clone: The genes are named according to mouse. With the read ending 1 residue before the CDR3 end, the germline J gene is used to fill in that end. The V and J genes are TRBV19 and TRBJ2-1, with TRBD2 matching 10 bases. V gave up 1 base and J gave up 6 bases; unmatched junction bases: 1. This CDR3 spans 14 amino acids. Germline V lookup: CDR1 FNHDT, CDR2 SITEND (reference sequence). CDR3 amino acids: CASSILGGLAEQFF. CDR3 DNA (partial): TGTGCCAGCAGTATACTGGGGGGGCTTGCTGAGCAGTTC.

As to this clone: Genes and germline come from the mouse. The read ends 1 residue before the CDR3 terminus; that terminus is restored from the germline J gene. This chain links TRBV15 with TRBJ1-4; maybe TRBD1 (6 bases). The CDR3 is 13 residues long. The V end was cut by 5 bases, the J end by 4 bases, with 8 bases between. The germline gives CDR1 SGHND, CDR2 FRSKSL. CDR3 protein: CASSPGHNERLFF. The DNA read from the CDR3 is TGTGCCAGCAGTCCGGGACACAACGAAAGATTATTT.

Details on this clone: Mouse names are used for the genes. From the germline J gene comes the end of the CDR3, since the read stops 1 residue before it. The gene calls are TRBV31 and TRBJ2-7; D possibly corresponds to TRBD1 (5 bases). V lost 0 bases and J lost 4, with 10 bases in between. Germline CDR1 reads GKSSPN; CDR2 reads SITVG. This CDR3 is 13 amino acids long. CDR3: CAWSLRTPYEQYF. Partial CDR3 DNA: TGTGCCTGGAGTCTAAGGACACCTTATGAACAGTAC.

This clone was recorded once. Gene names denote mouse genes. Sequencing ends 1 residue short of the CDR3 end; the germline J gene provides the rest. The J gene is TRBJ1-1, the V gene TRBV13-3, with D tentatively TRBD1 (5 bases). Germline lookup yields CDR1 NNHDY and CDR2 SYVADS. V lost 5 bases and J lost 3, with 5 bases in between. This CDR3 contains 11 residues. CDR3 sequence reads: CASSRDTEVFF. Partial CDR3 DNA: TGTGCCAGCAGCAGGGACACAGAAGTCTTC.

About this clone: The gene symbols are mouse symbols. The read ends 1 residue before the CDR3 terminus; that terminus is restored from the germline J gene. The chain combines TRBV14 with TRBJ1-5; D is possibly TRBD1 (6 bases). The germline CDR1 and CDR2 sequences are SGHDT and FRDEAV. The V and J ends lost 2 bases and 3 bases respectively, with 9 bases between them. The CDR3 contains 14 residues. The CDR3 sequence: CASSLGDTNQAPLF. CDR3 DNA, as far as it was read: TGTGCCAGCAGTTTAGGGGACACCAACCAGGCTCCGCTT.

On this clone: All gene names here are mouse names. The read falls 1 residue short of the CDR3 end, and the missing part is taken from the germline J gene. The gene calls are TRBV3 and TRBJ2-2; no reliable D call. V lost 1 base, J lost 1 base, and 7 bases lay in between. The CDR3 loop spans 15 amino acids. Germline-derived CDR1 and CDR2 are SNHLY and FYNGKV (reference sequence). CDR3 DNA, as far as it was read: TGTGCCAGCAGCTTAGGACGACAAAACACCGGGCAGCTCTAC. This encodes CASSLGRQNTGQLY. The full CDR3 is CASSLGRQNTGQLYF.

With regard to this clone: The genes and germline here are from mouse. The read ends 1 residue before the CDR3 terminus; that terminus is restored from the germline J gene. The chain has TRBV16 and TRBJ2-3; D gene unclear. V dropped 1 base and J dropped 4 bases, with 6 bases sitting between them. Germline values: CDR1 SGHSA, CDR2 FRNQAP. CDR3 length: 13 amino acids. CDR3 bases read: TGTGCAAGCAGCTTAGCATCGTCAGAAACGCTGTAT. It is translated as CASSLASSETLY. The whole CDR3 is CASSLASSETLYF.

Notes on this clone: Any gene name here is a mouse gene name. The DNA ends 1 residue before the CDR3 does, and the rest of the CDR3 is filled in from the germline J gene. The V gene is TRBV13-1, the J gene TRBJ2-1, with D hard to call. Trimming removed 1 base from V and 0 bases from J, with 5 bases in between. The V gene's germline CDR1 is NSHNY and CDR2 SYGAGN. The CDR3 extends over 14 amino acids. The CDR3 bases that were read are TGTGCCAGCAGTGATAGATTTAACTATGCTGAGCAGTTC. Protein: CASSDRFNYAEQF. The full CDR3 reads CASSDRFNYAEQFF.

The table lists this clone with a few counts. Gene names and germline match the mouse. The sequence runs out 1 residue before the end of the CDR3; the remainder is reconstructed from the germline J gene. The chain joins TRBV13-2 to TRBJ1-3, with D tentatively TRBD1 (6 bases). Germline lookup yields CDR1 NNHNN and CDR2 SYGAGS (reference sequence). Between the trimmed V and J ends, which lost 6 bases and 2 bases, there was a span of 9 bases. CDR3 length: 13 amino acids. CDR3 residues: CASDRDTGNTLYF. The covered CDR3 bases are TGTGCCAGCGACCGGGACACTGGAAATACGCTCTAT.

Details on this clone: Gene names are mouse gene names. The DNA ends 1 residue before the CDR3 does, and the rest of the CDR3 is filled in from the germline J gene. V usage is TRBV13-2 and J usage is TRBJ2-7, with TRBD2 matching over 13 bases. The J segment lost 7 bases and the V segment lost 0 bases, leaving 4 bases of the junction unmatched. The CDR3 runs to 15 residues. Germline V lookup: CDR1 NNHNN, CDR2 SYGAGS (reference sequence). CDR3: CASGDAGLGGREQYF. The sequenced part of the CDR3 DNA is TGTGCCAGCGGTGATGCGGGACTGGGGGGGAGGGAACAGTAC.

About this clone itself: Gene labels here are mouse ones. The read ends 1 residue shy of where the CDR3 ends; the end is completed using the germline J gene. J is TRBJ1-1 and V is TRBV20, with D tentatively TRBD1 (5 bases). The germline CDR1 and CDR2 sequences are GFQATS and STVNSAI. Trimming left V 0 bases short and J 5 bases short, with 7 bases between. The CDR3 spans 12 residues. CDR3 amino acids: CGARERTTEVFF. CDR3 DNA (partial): TGTGGTGCTAGGGAGAGGACAACAGAAGTCTTC. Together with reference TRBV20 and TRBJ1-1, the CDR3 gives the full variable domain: GALVYQYPRRTICKSGTSMRMECQAVGFQATSVAWYRQSPQKTFELIALSTVNSAIKYEQNFTQEKFPISHPNLSFSSMTVLNAYLEDRGLYLCGARERTTEVFFGKGTRLTVV.

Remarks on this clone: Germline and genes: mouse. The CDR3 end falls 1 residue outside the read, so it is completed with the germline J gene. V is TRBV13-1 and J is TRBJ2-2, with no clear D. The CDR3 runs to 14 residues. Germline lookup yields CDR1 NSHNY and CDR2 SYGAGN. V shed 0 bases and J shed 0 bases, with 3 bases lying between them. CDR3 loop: CASSDAANTGQLYF. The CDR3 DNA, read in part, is TGTGCCAGCAGTGATGCGGCAAACACCGGGCAGCTCTAC.